What follows are 3 T cell receptor beta chains derived from one specimen sequenced in a study of T cells in localized non-small cell lung cancer. The repertoire was sequenced with immunoSEQ multiplex PCR; TCRdb's copy has only in-frame clones and lacks some. There are more than 1,000 clones in the sample; over 20% occur only once, and 34% lies in the top ten. The sequences come from normal lung tissue next to the tumor, collected before any cancer treatment. The receptors were sampled from a male donor older than 55 with stage II squamous cell lung carcinoma.

By sample share, this clone is large (0.1 to 1%). The genes are TRBV15 and TRBJ1-2; 8 bases map to TRBD1. Looked up from germline, CDR1 is LNHNV and CDR2 is YYDKDF (reference sequence). This CDR3 has 14 residues. The V and J ends lost 0 bases and 8 bases, in that order; junction bases with no gene match: 5. The CDR3 DNA reads as TGTGCCACCAGCAGAGATCTTACAGGGGGAGGCTACACCTTC. It yields the protein CATSRDLTGGGYTF. Full variable domain (remainder filled in from reference TRBV15 and TRBJ1-2): DAMVIQNPRYQVTQFGKPVTLSCSQTLNHNVMYWYQQKSSQAPKLLFHYYDKDFNNEADTPDNFQSRRPNTSFCFLDIRSPGLGDTAMYLCATSRDLTGGGYTFGSGTRLTVV.

This chain joins TRBV30 and TRBJ2-6, with 11 nucleotides matching TRBD2. This CDR3 region has 15 residues. Trimming at V came to 3 bases and at J to 5 bases, leaving 3 bases not matched to a gene. Germline values: CDR1 GTSNPN, CDR2 SVGIG (reference sequence). The CDR3 region has the DNA TGTGCCTGGAGCCTAGCGGGGGGTTGGGCCAACGTCCTGACTTTC. Its translation: CAWSLAGGWANVLTF.

The V call is TRBV30, the J call TRBJ1-1; D perhaps matches TRBD1 (5 bases). The CDR3 sequence is 13 residues long. Germline-derived CDR1 and CDR2 are GTSNPN and SVGIG (reference sequence). The V and J ends lost 0 bases and 6 bases respectively, with 11 bases between them. The CDR3 sequence: CAWSVMGGSEAFF. The CDR3 DNA reads as TGTGCCTGGAGTGTAATGGGGGGTTCTGAAGCTTTCTTT.